The 20 T cell receptor beta chains presented below share a single source sample, sequenced in a study of human T cells and chemical hapten exposure. TCRdb used MiXCR to reprocess the RACE reads, holding one entry per CDR3 protein. Of about 340,000 distinct CDR3 sequences listed, 5.5% to 8% are singletons. Time point specified: patch test 1, 2 weeks after DPC sensitization. The treatment is: therapeutic diphenylcyclopropenone sensitization with weekly scalp DPC. Sequenced here: whole blood, sampled in connection with sensitization to the hapten diphenylcyclopropenone (DPC). The source of these receptors is a woman in her late teens or twenties with alopecia areata. Some clones in this sample may be carry-over from other donors' samples.

This clonotype was observed a handful of times. The chain combines TRBV28 with TRBJ1-6; D remains unclear. The V end lost 5 bases, the J end lost 0 bases, and 8 bases lay between the germline ends. The germline V gene encodes CDR1 MDHEN and CDR2 SYDVKM. The CDR3 has 15 residues. CDR3 in amino acids: CASSPRSSYNSPLHF. CDR3 nucleotides: TGTGCCAGCAGTCCCCGTAGCTCCTATAATTCACCCCTCCACTTT.

A few counts support this clonotype. V and J are TRBV4-2 and TRBJ1-3; D not certain. Germline V lookup: CDR1 LGHNA, CDR2 YNFKEQ. The CDR3 is 15 amino acids. V was clipped by 1 base and J by 0 bases, with 7 bases between them. The CDR3 protein is CASSQVKSSGNTIYF. In DNA form, the CDR3 reads TGTGCCAGCAGCCAAGTGAAGAGCTCTGGAAACACCATATATTTT.

This clonotype was detected only a few times. The chain recombines TRBV10-3 with TRBJ2-5; 9 bases agree with TRBD1. Germline V lookup: CDR1 ENHRY, CDR2 SYGVKD. The CDR3 has 14 residues. Unmatched junction bases numbered 3, after V lost 2 bases and J lost 5 bases. DNA of the CDR3: TGTGCCATCAGTGAGGACAGGGGGTCGGAGACCCAGTACTTC. Residues: CAISEDRGSETQYF.

This clonotype was observed a few times. V gene TRBV18 combines with J gene TRBJ1-1; D call uncertain. The CDR3 is 16 amino acids. Germline assignment: CDR1 KGHSH and CDR2 LQKENI. V gave up 2 bases and J gave up 5 bases, with 18 bases separating them. CDR3 in DNA: TGTGCCAGCTCACCAGTACACACAACAACGGGAACTGAAGCTTTCTTT. This sequence encodes CASSPVHTTTGTEAFF.

The table lists this clonotype with a few counts. This rearrangement joins TRBV4-3 to TRBJ2-7; D gene uncertain. The CDR3 covers 19 residues. V lost 1 base and J lost 5, with 27 bases in between. In germline, CDR1 is LGHNA, CDR2 YSLEER. The CDR3 region is CASSQGTHGEVGFNNEQYF. CDR3 nucleotide sequence: TGCGCCAGCAGCCAAGGGACCCACGGAGAGGTGGGGTTTAACAACGAGCAGTACTTC.

This chain joins TRBV6-5 and TRBJ2-3; D might be TRBD1 or TRBD2, each matching 5 bases. The CDR3 runs 14 residues. With 0 bases removed from V and 5 bases from J, the gap between germline ends came to 9 bases. Germline lookup yields CDR1 MNHEY and CDR2 SVGAGI. The CDR3 spells CASSYSRGVDTQYF. CDR3 nucleotide sequence: TGTGCCAGCAGTTACTCGAGAGGGGTAGATACGCAGTATTTT.

This clonotype appeared many times. The CDR3 DNA reads as TGTGCCAGCAGTGACTTATCAGGGATACTCTACGAGCAGTACTTC. Its protein is CASSDLSGILYEQYF. The chain has TRBV6-1 and TRBJ2-7; the D gene is possibly TRBD1 (5 bases). Germline V gene data show CDR1 as MNHNS and CDR2 as SASEGT. This CDR3 is 15 amino acids long. V dropped 3 bases and J dropped 3 bases, with 15 bases sitting between them.

This clonotype came up many times. The chain links TRBV5-1 to TRBJ2-7, with 9 bases aligning to TRBD1. The CDR3 has 14 residues. Germline CDR1 SGHRS, CDR2 YFSETQ. With V trimmed by 5 bases and J by 5 bases, 8 bases remained unmatched. CDR3 sequence (DNA): TGCGCCAGCAGTTCCGGGACAGGGCGCCACGAGCAGTACTTC. Amino acids: CASSSGTGRHEQYF.

Ten or more counts support this clonotype. The chain couples TRBV6-5 to TRBJ2-3; 8 positions match TRBD1. This CDR3 contains 15 residues. Losses at the gene ends were 2 bases for V and 2 bases for J; bases not matched to a gene: 3. Germline V gives CDR1 MNHEY, CDR2 SVGAGI. CDR3 protein: CASSYLQGATDTQYF. In DNA form, the CDR3 reads TGTGCCAGCAGTTACCTCCAGGGGGCCACAGATACGCAGTATTTT.

This clonotype was observed a handful of times. The chain links TRBV25-1 to TRBJ1-1, with 7 bases that match TRBD1. This CDR3 spans 16 amino acids. The J segment lost 6 bases and the V segment lost 2 bases, leaving 12 bases of the junction unmatched. Germline V gene lookup returns CDR1 MGHDK and CDR2 SYGVNS. CDR3 DNA sequence: TGTGCCAGCAGTGAACAAGACAGGGTTGGGGCCTCTGAAGCTTTCTTT. It specifies CASSEQDRVGASEAFF.

The chain joins TRBV6-2 or TRBV6-3 to TRBJ2-5; either TRBD1 or TRBD2 may supply D (5 bases each). The CDR3 spans 14 residues. V lost 6 bases to trimming and J lost 4 bases, with 15 bases between them. Germline loops: CDR1 MNHEY, CDR2 SVGEGT. The CDR3 coding sequence is TGTGCCAGCAGACCCCCCGGGACCCTAGAGACCCAGTACTTC. Translated: CASRPPGTLETQYF.

This clonotype was counted between two and nine times. The chain carries TRBV6-5 and TRBJ2-3; D remains unclear. V was trimmed by 5 bases and J by 0 bases, leaving 12 bases between them. CDR1 is MNHEY and CDR2 is SVGAGI in the germline V gene. This CDR3 has 15 residues. The CDR3 DNA is TGTGCCAGCAGTCTGAGCAGATTTAGCACAGATACGCAGTATTTT. This sequence encodes CASSLSRFSTDTQYF.

This clonotype was counted between two and nine times. The chain employs TRBV20-1 and TRBJ2-7; the match to TRBD2 covers 8 bases. CDR1 is DFQATT and CDR2 is SNEGSKA in the germline V gene (reference sequence). The junction had 6 bases not matched to a gene; V was cut back by 6 bases and J by 2 bases. The CDR3 is 13 amino acids. The CDR3 here is CSAQTSEPYEQYF. For the CDR3, the DNA is TGCAGTGCCCAGACTAGCGAACCCTACGAGCAGTACTTC.

This clonotype was counted ten times or more. The chain is built from TRBV9 and TRBJ2-1, with 14 bases matching TRBD2. Germline CDR1 reads SGDLS; CDR2 reads YYNGEE. After removal of 4 bases from V and 9 bases from J, the junction contained 12 bases not matched to a gene. The CDR3 length is 17 residues. CDR3 region: CASSTRLTSGGAPEQFF. DNA of the CDR3: TGTGCCAGCAGCACCCGATTGACTAGCGGGGGGGCCCCTGAGCAGTTCTTC.

This sequence joins TRBV19 and TRBJ2-7, with a possible D match to TRBD2 (6 bases). Between the trimmed V and J ends, which lost 7 bases and 1 base, there was a span of 17 bases. This CDR3 region has 15 residues. CDR1 is LNHDA and CDR2 is SQIVND in the germline V gene (reference sequence). CDR3 sequence (DNA): TGTGCCAGTACCTTGGGACTGGGTTGGTCCTACGAGCAGTACTTC. Protein sequence: CASTLGLGWSYEQYF.

Only a few counts were recorded for this clonotype. This chain uses TRBV18 with TRBJ2-3, with D perhaps being TRBD1 or TRBD2 (5 bases each). With 3 bases removed from V and 6 bases from J, the gap between germline ends came to 13 bases. The CDR3 is made up of 14 amino acids. Germline CDR1 reads KGHSH; CDR2 reads LQKENI. The CDR3 sequence is CASSPGRTIDTQYF. The CDR3 nucleotides read TGTGCCAGCTCACCGGGACGGACGATCGATACGCAGTATTTT.

A few counts support this clonotype. V and J are TRBV6-1 and TRBJ1-5; TRBD1 matches 7 bases. This CDR3 contains 16 residues. The ends lost 4 bases at V and 6 bases at J; junction bases unmatched: 12. Germline V gene sequence: CDR1 MNHNS, CDR2 SASEGT. As DNA, the CDR3 is TGTGCCAGCAGTGGGGGGGACAGCTCAGGACGTCAGCCCCAGCATTTT. Protein sequence: CASSGGDSSGRQPQHF.

This clonotype was observed at least ten times. The rearrangement joins TRBV12-3 or TRBV12-4 to TRBJ2-7; 7 bases align to TRBD2. This CDR3 is 14 amino acids long. Unmatched junction bases numbered 5, after V lost 6 bases and J lost 0 bases. DNA of the CDR3: TGTGCCAGCAGATCTAGCGGAAGCTCCTACGAGCAGTACTTC. Translating it yields CASRSSGSSYEQYF.

This clonotype has just a few counts. The V gene is TRBV4-2, the J gene TRBJ2-3; D is unclear. The CDR3 length is 15 residues. Germline values: CDR1 LGHNA, CDR2 YNFKEQ. V was shortened by 4 bases and J by 2 bases, with 13 bases between the two germline ends. CDR3 in DNA: TGTGCCAGCAGCCTTGATTCGATGTTCACAGATACGCAGTATTTT. Amino acids: CASSLDSMFTDTQYF.

This clonotype was detected a few times. The V and J genes are TRBV4-1 and TRBJ2-3, with a tentative D call TRBD1 (6 bases). This CDR3 region has 16 residues. The V end was cut by 1 base, the J end by 6 bases, with 17 bases between. Germline V CDR1 and CDR2: MGHRA, YSYEKL. The CDR3 coding sequence is TGCGCCAGCAGCCAAGTCGAGGGCCAGGGGACGGATACGCAGTATTTT. It is translated as CASSQVEGQGTDTQYF.